A selection of T cell receptor beta chains follows, all from one sample in a study of cytomegalovirus exposure and HLA in healthy donors. Method: immunoSEQ multiplex PCR; TCRdb's copy keeps in-frame clones and lacks some. This sample has around 93,000 clones; just under 80% occur once, and the top ten carry 3% to 3.5%. The source material was PBMCs. All receptors come from a woman in her thirties or forties in good health and CMV-seronegative. Both conserved end residues are part of each CDR3. The D gene is left open where the match is weak. Clone size, where shown, is once, few, many, or a class for clones that have expanded.

TRBD2,.,TRBJ2-5,TRBV5-1,CASSLGTSGSWETQYF,TGCGCCAGCAGCCTTGGGACTAGCGGGAGCTGGGAGACCCAGTACTTC
.,.,TRBJ1-1,TRBV6-5,CASSYSTEVAAFF,TGTGCCAGCAGTTACTCAACGGAGGTCGCCGCTTTCTTT
.,.,TRBJ1-6,TRBV7-9,CASSPPLGSSYNSPLHF,TGTGCCAGCAGCCCCCCTTTAGGGAGCTCCTATAATTCACCCCTCCACTTT
.,.,TRBJ2-6,TRBV15,CATSRDRSGANVLTF,TGTGCCACCAGCAGAGATCGCTCTGGGGCCAACGTCCTGACTTTC
.,once,TRBJ2-1,TRBV5-1,CASSLAPGVLDEQFF,TGCGCCAGCAGCTTGGCCCCGGGAGTCTTAGATGAGCAGTTCTTC
TRBD2,.,TRBJ2-1,TRBV5-1,CASSFTSGYNEQFF,TGCGCCAGCAGCTTCACTAGCGGTTACAATGAGCAGTTCTTC
.,.,TRBJ2-3,TRBV19,CASSGLGEVTDTQYF,TGTGCCAGTAGCGGATTGGGGGAGGTCACAGATACGCAGTATTTT
.,.,TRBJ1-5,TRBV5-6,CASSFAGNYQPQHF,TGTGCCAGCAGCTTCGCAGGGAACTATCAGCCCCAGCATTTT
.,few,TRBJ1-4,TRBV28,CASTGGVTNEKLFF,TGTGCCAGCACTGGAGGGGTAACTAATGAAAAACTGTTTTTT
.,.,TRBJ2-2,TRBV5-1,CASSPSHTGELFF,TGCGCCAGCAGCCCTTCCCACACCGGGGAGCTGTTTTTT
TRBD2,.,TRBJ2-1,TRBV5-1,CAGSPGLAGVSEQFF,TGCGCCGGCAGCCCGGGACTAGCGGGAGTCTCTGAGCAGTTCTTC
.,.,TRBJ2-7,TRBV30,CAWSSFHEQYF,TGTGCCTGGAGCTCTTTTCACGAGCAGTACTTC
TRBD2,many,TRBJ2-3,TRBV6-1,CASSEAAGGDTQYF,TGTGCCAGCAGTGAAGCAGCGGGAGGAGATACGCAGTATTTT
.,.,TRBJ1-5,TRBV7-9,CASSQDTGNQPQHF,TGTGCCAGCAGTCAGGACACGGGTAACCAGCCCCAGCATTTT
TRBD1,many,TRBJ2-1,TRBV29-1,CSVRGTAYNEQFF,TGCAGCGTTAGGGGGACAGCCTACAATGAGCAGTTCTTC
.,.,TRBJ2-3,TRBV29-1,CSVEANPDTQYF,TGCAGCGTTGAAGCTAACCCAGATACGCAGTATTTT
.,.,TRBJ1-1,TRBV7-8,CASSLVITEAFF,TGTGCCAGCAGCTTAGTAATAACTGAAGCTTTCTTT
.,.,TRBJ1-2,TRBV7-9,CASSLEYPANYGYTF,TGTGCCAGCAGCTTAGAATATCCAGCTAACTATGGCTACACCTTC
TRBD2,.,TRBJ2-1,TRBV11-3,CASSLRGRGEQFF,TGTGCCAGCAGCTTACGCGGGAGGGGTGAGCAGTTCTTC
.,.,TRBJ2-5,TRBV9,CASSLSLGETQYF,TGTGCCAGCAGCCTCTCCCTAGGAGAGACCCAGTACTTC
.,few,TRBJ1-1,TRBV6-6,CASSYLPRGTEAFF,TGTGCCAGCAGTTACCTACCCAGGGGCACTGAAGCTTTCTTT
TRBD1,.,TRBJ2-7,TRBV28,CASSLGTGEHEQYF,TGTGCCAGCAGTTTGGGGACAGGGGAGCACGAGCAGTACTTC
.,.,TRBJ2-3,TRBV4-2,CASSQGKETDTQYF,TGTGCCAGCAGCCAAGGAAAGGAGACAGATACGCAGTATTTT
TRBD2,.,TRBJ2-2,TRBV4-1,CASSRSSREKLFF,TGCGCCAGCAGCCGTTCCTCGCGGGAGAAGCTGTTTTTT
.,.,TRBJ1-5,TRBV19,CASSMRSGNQPQHF,TGTGCCAGTAGTATGCGATCCGGGAATCAGCCCCAGCATTTT
TRBD2,.,TRBJ2-2,TRBV11-2,CASSLVVRAGATGELFF,TGTGCCAGCAGCTTAGTAGTAAGAGCGGGAGCCACCGGGGAGCTGTTTTTT
.,.,TRBJ2-2,TRBV9,CASSVDQGTHTGELFF,TGTGCCAGCAGCGTAGATCAGGGGACACACACCGGGGAGCTGTTTTTT
TRBD2,.,TRBJ2-1,TRBV4-3,CASSQDGTSGRWNEQFF,TGCGCCAGCAGCCAAGATGGGACTAGCGGGAGATGGAATGAGCAGTTCTTC
.,.,TRBJ2-5,TRBV28,CASSLYQETQYF,TGTGCCAGCAGTCTTTACCAAGAGACCCAGTACTTC
.,.,TRBJ1-2,TRBV18,CASSPPSGVGYTF,TGTGCCAGCTCACCACCGTCAGGGGTTGGCTACACCTTC
TRBD1,.,TRBJ1-5,TRBV28,CASKTGSGRNQPQHF,TGTGCCAGCAAGACAGGGTCGGGTCGCAATCAGCCCCAGCATTTT
.,few,TRBJ2-5,TRBV20-1,CSAPYQETQYF,TGCAGTGCCCCGTACCAAGAGACCCAGTACTTC
.,.,TRBJ1-5,TRBV28,CASSGTNQPQHF,TGTGCCAGCAGTGGTACTAATCAGCCCCAGCATTTT
.,.,TRBJ1-5,TRBV19,CASSGGRSSNQPQHF,TGTGCCAGTAGCGGAGGACGGAGTAGCAATCAGCCCCAGCATTTT
.,.,TRBJ2-3,TRBV5-4,CASGPGTNRRDTQYF,TGTGCCAGCGGACCCGGGACAAACAGGAGAGATACGCAGTATTTT
.,.,TRBJ2-7,TRBV2,CASSGTVTGSYEQYF,TGTGCCAGCAGTGGAACAGTTACCGGCTCCTACGAGCAGTACTTC
TRBD2,.,TRBJ2-1,TRBV11-2,CASSLRTGTSGTDNEQFF,TGTGCCAGCAGCTTACGTACCGGGACTAGCGGGACAGACAATGAGCAGTTCTTC
TRBD1,.,TRBJ2-3,TRBV19,CASSIQDRGPDTQYF,TGTGCCAGTAGTATTCAAGACAGGGGCCCAGATACGCAGTATTTT
TRBD2,.,TRBJ2-3,TRBV27,CASSYLAGGDTQYF,TGTGCCAGCAGTTATCTAGCGGGAGGAGATACGCAGTATTTT
TRBD2,.,TRBJ2-3,TRBV28,CASRTWTSGNTDTQYF,TGTGCCAGCAGAACCTGGACTAGCGGGAACACAGATACGCAGTATTTT
.,.,TRBJ2-5,TRBV6-6,CASSYSKQHRTQYF,TGTGCCAGCAGTTACTCGAAACAGCACAGAACCCAGTACTTC
.,once,TRBJ2-1,TRBV19,CASRGLYNEQFF,TGTGCCAGTCGCGGACTCTACAATGAGCAGTTCTTC
.,few,TRBJ2-7,TRBV28,CASSRISYEQYF,TGTGCCAGCAGCCGTATCTCCTACGAGCAGTACTTC
.,.,TRBJ2-5,TRBV7-2,CASSFLGSGETQYF,TGTGCCAGCAGCTTTTTGGGGAGCGGGGAGACCCAGTACTTC
.,.,TRBJ2-2,TRBV27,CASSLSGRGALGNTGELFF,TGTGCCAGCAGTTTATCTGGCCGGGGAGCGTTGGGGAACACCGGGGAGCTGTTTTTT
.,.,TRBJ2-7,TRBV29-1,CSVDSPTYEQYF,TGCAGCGTAGACAGCCCCACCTACGAGCAGTACTTC
TRBD1,.,TRBJ2-7,TRBV6-1,CASSLQGASYEQYF,TGTGCCAGCAGCCTACAGGGGGCATCCTACGAGCAGTACTTC
TRBD2,.,TRBJ2-5,TRBV7-9,CASRRAGVETQYF,TGTGCCAGCAGGAGAGCGGGGGTGGAGACCCAGTACTTC
.,.,TRBJ2-7,TRBV27,CASRPTVPPFYEQYF,TGTGCCAGCAGGCCCACAGTTCCCCCATTCTACGAGCAGTACTTC
TRBD2,.,TRBJ2-1,TRBV6-5,CASSYFRTSVFNEQFF,TGTGCCAGCAGTTACTTCCGGACTAGCGTTTTCAATGAGCAGTTCTTC
TRBD1,.,TRBJ2-5,TRBV9,CASSSRDRDQETQYF,TGTGCCAGCAGCTCCCGGGACAGGGACCAAGAGACCCAGTACTTC
TRBD2,.,TRBJ2-7,TRBV5-4,CASSREGGRAAYEQYF,TGTGCCAGCAGCCGGGAGGGTGGGAGGGCCGCCTACGAGCAGTACTTC
.,.,TRBJ1-1,TRBV2,CASSDGSGFNTEAFF,TGTGCCAGCAGTGATGGGTCGGGATTTAACACTGAAGCTTTCTTT
.,.,TRBJ2-7,TRBV28,CASSLLFAYEQYF,TGTGCCAGCAGTTTGTTATTTGCCTACGAGCAGTACTTC
.,.,TRBJ1-5,TRBV12-5,CARAGGQPQHF,TGTGCTAGGGCAGGAGGTCAGCCCCAGCATTTT